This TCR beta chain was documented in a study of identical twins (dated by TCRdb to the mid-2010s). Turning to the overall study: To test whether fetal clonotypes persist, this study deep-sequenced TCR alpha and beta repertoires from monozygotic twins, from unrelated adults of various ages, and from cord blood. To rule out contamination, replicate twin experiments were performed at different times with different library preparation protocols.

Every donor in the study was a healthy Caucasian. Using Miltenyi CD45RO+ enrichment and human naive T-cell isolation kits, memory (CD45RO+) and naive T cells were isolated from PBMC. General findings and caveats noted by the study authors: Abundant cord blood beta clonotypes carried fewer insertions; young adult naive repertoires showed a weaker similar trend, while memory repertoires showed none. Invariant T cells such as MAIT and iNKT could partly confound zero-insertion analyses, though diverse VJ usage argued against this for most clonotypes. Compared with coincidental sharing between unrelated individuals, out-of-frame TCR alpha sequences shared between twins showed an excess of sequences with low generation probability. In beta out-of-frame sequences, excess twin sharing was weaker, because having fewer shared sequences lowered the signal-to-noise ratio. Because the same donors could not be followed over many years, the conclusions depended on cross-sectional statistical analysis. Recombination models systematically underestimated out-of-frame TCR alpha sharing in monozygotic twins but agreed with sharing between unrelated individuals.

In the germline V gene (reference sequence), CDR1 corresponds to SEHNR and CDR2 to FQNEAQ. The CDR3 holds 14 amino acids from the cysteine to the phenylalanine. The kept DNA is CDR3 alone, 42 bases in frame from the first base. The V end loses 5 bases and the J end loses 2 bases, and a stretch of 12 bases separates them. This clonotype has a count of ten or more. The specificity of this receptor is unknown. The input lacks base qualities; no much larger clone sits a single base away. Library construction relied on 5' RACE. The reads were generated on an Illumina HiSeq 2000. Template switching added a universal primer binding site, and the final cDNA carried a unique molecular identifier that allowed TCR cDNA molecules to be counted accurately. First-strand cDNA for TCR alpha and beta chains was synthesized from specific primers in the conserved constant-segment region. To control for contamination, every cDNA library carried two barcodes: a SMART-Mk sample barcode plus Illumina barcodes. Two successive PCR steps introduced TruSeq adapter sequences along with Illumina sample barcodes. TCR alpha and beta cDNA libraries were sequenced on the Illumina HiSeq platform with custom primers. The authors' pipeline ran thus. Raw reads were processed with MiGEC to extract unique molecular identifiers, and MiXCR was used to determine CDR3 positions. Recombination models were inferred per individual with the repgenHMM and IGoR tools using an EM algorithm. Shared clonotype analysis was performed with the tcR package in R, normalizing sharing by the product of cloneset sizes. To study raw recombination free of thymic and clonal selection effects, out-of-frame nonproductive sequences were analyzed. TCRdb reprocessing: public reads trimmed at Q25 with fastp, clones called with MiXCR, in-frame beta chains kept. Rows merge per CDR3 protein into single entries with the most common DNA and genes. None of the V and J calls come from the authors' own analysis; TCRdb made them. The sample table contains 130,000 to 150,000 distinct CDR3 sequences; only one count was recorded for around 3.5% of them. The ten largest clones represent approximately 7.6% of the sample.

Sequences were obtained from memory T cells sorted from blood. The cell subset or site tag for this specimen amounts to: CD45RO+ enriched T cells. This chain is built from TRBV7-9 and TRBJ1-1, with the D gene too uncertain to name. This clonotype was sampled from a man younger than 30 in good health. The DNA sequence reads TGTGCCAGCAGCCCACTTTTAGGTAACACTGAAGCTTTCTTT. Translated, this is CASSPLLGNTEAFF. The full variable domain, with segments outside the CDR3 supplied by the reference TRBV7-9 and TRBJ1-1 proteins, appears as DTGVSQNPRHKITKRGQNVTFRCDPISEHNRLYWYRQTLGQGPEFLTYFQNEAQLEKSRLLSDRFSAERPKGSFSTLEIQRTEQGDSAMYLCASSPLLGNTEAFFGQGTRLTVV.